Below, one T cell receptor (beta chain) is given with its context. Which antigen it targets is not known. No qualities accompany the bases; no much larger clone lies one base away. This sample is part of a study of cytomegalovirus exposure and HLA in healthy donors (dated by TCRdb to the late 2010s). As for the study more broadly: An earlier analysis of 587 of the donors reported roughly 300 Gb of sequence data and about 120 million unique TCR beta sequences obtained from about 179 million T cells. About 330 gigabases of sequencing data and around 90 million unique TCR sequences made up an early release that covered under 750 HLA-typed donors. Of the roughly 430 genotyped donors, 65% to 90% fell in the genetic ancestry cluster associated with self-reported Caucasian donors. The study aimed to test whether cataloging public T cell receptors could reveal signatures of past pathogen exposure. The study profiled the T cell repertoires of hundreds of subjects by immunosequencing and related them to cytomegalovirus serostatus. In addition to the first cohort of approximately 670 subjects, a separate validation cohort of 120 different subjects was used. The study combined high-throughput TCR immunosequencing, statistical association of individual TCRs with disease status, and machine learning to predict cytomegalovirus infection status. A later analysis re-examined previously published TCR beta repertoires from over 500 donors and added high-resolution HLA genotyping to investigate patterns of TCR occurrence. In the later analysis, no new phenotypic data were used to find candidate immune exposures; instead, reliance was placed on TCR beta sequences and their occurrence across donors. An earlier analysis of 500 to 650 of the donors applied high-throughput TCR beta sequencing to assess whether each TCR beta V gene segment acted as functional or pseudogenic. Donor age, sex, ethnicity and CMV serostatus were collected together with the repertoire data. In a later genetic analysis, genome-wide SNP genotypes for about 65% of the roughly 670 donors were used, and that subset was treated as a discovery cohort. Every discovery cohort repertoire had been produced on one sequencing platform. HLA typing included class I and class II loci at four-digit resolution. The number of typed donors differed by locus: about 620-630 for A, B, C, DRB1 and DQB1; approximately 530 for DQA1; over 600 for DPA1; and some 430 for DPB1. Roughly five DR-DQ haplotypes were treated as single units for association and clustering because of strong linkage in the cohort. Among a few hundred genotyped donors of the cohort, an average of around 240,000 unique TCR beta nucleotide sequences were sequenced per donor, around a sixth of them non-productive.

The CDR3 goes from the cysteine to the phenylalanine over 15 residues. The retained sequence is limited to the CDR3, 45 bases, with the frame set at the first base. V is clipped by 6 bases and J by 0 bases, and the sequence between their germline boundaries is 14 bases long. The CDR1 and CDR2 encoded by the germline V gene (reference sequence) are MNHEY and SMNVEV. Libraries were made using the immunoSEQ multiplex PCR assay. For the multiplex PCR, a mixture combining 60 forward primers for TCR Vbeta segments and 13 reverse primers for TCR Jbeta segments was used. Amplification of the CDR3 region of rearranged TCR beta genes was performed with a multiplex PCR assay on genomic DNA. Amplified TCR beta libraries were sequenced as 87-base-pair reads on the Illumina HiSeq System. From the authors' description of their analysis: In a later analysis, about 80 million unique TCR beta chains were counted across the approximately 640 repertoires, and around 11 million of these chains were shared by at least two donors. A nearest-neighbor algorithm error-corrected the raw reads and collapsed the reads into unique sequences, merging closely related sequences to remove PCR and sequencing errors. Alignment of CDR3 sequences to IMGT reference sequences was used to assign V, D and J gene segments. For a sequence to be retained, a match of at least six nucleotides was required to both a V gene segment and a J gene segment. Rearrangements were called productive when the CDR3 lacked stop codons and stayed in frame with V and J; all others were non-productive. Following IMGT convention, CDR3 was defined as the stretch from the second conserved V-encoded cysteine to the conserved J-encoded phenylalanine. Sequences without an unambiguous match to a single V gene segment were excluded from the earlier analysis of about 600 of the donors. An earlier analysis of a few hundred of the donors classified V segments as functional when productive rearrangements were above 56.7% and as segregating when the standard deviation between donors was above 5%. A statistical classification framework was built to diagnose cytomegalovirus status from the catalog of TCR beta chain sequences. In a later analysis, TCR nucleotide sequences were compared against IMGT/GENE-DB human TR gene sequences so that V and J genes could be assigned. A later analysis assigned CDR3 sequences and most-parsimonious VDJ recombination scenarios with the TCRdist pipeline. A later analysis defined each TCR beta chain by its CDR3 amino acid sequence plus V-gene family, and excluded reads lacking a unique V-gene family. As a way to deal with suspected cross-contamination and a sequencing artifact, a later analysis dropped 640 or so nucleotide sequences that were highly shared and had low generation probability. For each public chain, a later analysis derived a clonal expansion index from normalized ranks of inferred template counts within each repertoire. In a later analysis, generation probabilities were computed with a VDJ recombination model fitted to out-of-frame rearrangements, and the resulting probabilities were checked against IGoR. Hypergeometric tests were used in a later analysis to score TCR-TCR, TCR-HLA and TCR-CMV co-occurrence, with a repertoire-size bias correction applied to the TCR pairs. In a later analysis, false discovery rates were estimated by permuting HLA or CMV assignments 20 times. A later analysis grouped co-occurring TCRs with DBSCAN, adding TCRdist sequence similarity when clustering within HLA-allele-positive subsets. Repertoires with fewer than 30,000 or more than 120,000 public chains were left out of co-occurrence clustering, as were about five repertoires with anomalous nucleotide sharing. TCRdb mirrors the immuneACCESS table, restricted to in-frame sequences. Some clones are absent from its copies; in checked studies, under half trace to an unresolved V gene, and the reason for the others is unknown. The V and J calls and clone size were taken over from that table, and D and trimming were inferred from the DNA. The sample profile shows fewer than 70,000 clones; about four fifths of them were found once. The ten largest clones add up to around 1.7% of the sample.

The cohort consisted of 600 to 750 healthy bone marrow donors. All cohort members were sampled while nominally healthy, although unrecorded immune exposures were likely present. The donor was CMV seronegative and was included in the group of 352 seronegative cohort members. Each donor provided a peripheral blood sample, and peripheral blood mononuclear cells were used for TCR beta sequencing. The Qiagen DNeasy Blood Extraction Kit was used to extract genomic DNA from the blood cell samples. What the study reported, not specific to this receptor: According to a later analysis, TCR association rates differed among HLA loci, with DRB1 alleles showing the most associated TCRs and HLA-C alleles showing the fewest. Most TCR sequences were seen in very few donors, while some public TCRs were found in many individuals. In an earlier analysis of under 600 of the donors, most TCR beta V segments were observed in productive rearrangements about 87% or about 30% of the time, broadly matching IMGT annotations. HLA typing was unavailable for some donors at each locus, so association tests used only the typed subset. It was suggested by the authors that the approach could potentially be generalized to other disease states and immunological phenotypes. In a later analysis, HLA-associated TCR beta chains were found to be more clonally expanded and to have lower generation probabilities than equally common non-associated chains. A total of roughly 160 TCR beta chains were listed by the study as associated with cytomegalovirus. At a false discovery rate of 0.05, a later analysis linked approximately 18,000 TCR beta sequences to specific HLA alleles. When HLA alleles, especially DR and DQ, strongly co-occurred, attributing TCR associations to individual alleles was difficult. In a later genetic analysis, a missense DCLRE1C variant was associated with V-gene and J-gene trimming of TCR beta chains, and the association was replicated in an independent cohort. The only immune exposure information available for the cohort was CMV serostatus. Over 15 rarely observed V segments, including chromosome 9 orphons, were excluded from the earlier analysis of about 610 of the donors because counts were too low. A later analysis reported that several top co-occurrence clusters appeared linked to parvovirus B19, influenza, CMV and Epstein-Barr virus. Three of the identified cytomegalovirus-associated TCR beta chains were confirmed in vitro to be specific for cytomegalovirus antigens. The cohort was sequenced for TCR beta chains only, and without alpha or paired-chain data the features that could be detected were limited. A later analysis found that most CMV-associated TCR beta chains appeared HLA-restricted, with HLA associations seemingly driven largely by CMV exposure. A cluster of highly shared sequence variants was judged likely to represent a technical artifact of the sequencing pipeline. A later genetic analysis reported fewer N-insertions in productive TCRs among donors in an Asian-associated ancestry cluster than the approximately 670-donor mean. Linkage disequilibrium might explain the correlated functional status among segregating V segments, but an unknown experimental factor could not be excluded. Some IMGT-functional V segments, including TRBV6-2 and TRBV6-3, could not be told apart with the 87-base-pair reads, so those segments were excluded. Cytomegalovirus status was reported to be diagnosed by the classifier with high specificity and sensitivity in both the original and validation cohorts. The presence/absence analyses assumed that sequencing depth was roughly uniform across donors, and that assumption may not be true. A further reported finding was that TCR beta sequences accurately predicted the HLA-A and HLA-B alleles for most subjects in the first cohort.

The chain is assembled from TRBV27 and TRBJ1-1, and perhaps TRBD1 as D gene, on 5 matching bases. The clonotype was recovered from a middle-aged man in good health and CMV-seronegative. The sequencing sample was made of PBMCs. CDR3 loop: CASSFYRTMNTEAFF. The DNA sequence is given as TGTGCCAGCAGCTTCTACAGGACAATGAACACTGAAGCTTTCTTT.